This is a list of T cell receptor beta chains from one sample in a study of CD8 T cells in Susac syndrome. MiXCR, applied by TCRdb to the immunoSEQ multiplex PCR reads, yields one record per CDR3 protein. The profile shows fewer than 300,000 distinct CDR3 sequences, approximately 81% of them singletons. Sequencing was carried out using CD8+ T cells from PBMCs. All receptors derive from a human donor with multiple sclerosis. Both conserved end residues are part of each CDR3. The order of the fields is D gene, clone size, J gene, V gene, CDR3 protein, CDR3 DNA. The D gene is left open where the match is weak. The listing skips clone size in some rows; elsewhere it reads once, few, many or a size class.

D gene: TRBD1
clone size: NA
J gene: TRBJ1-1
V gene: TRBV12-3/TRBV12-4
CDR3 protein: CANTQGPGTEAFF
CDR3 DNA: TGTGCCAATACACAGGGGCCAGGGACTGAAGCTTTCTTT

D gene: NA
clone size: NA
J gene: TRBJ1-1
V gene: TRBV4-1
CDR3 protein: CAGSPRGMNTEAFF
CDR3 DNA: TGCGCCGGCAGCCCCAGGGGAATGAACACTGAAGCTTTCTTT

D gene: NA
clone size: NA
J gene: TRBJ2-2
V gene: TRBV6-5
CDR3 protein: CASSYRGGELFF
CDR3 DNA: TGTGCCAGCAGTTATCGGGGCGGGGAGCTGTTTTTT

D gene: TRBD2
clone size: NA
J gene: TRBJ2-7
V gene: TRBV19
CDR3 protein: CASSIIGVGRGSHYEQYF
CDR3 DNA: TGTGCCAGTAGTATAATTGGTGTGGGACGCGGGAGCCACTACGAGCAGTACTTC

D gene: NA
clone size: NA
J gene: TRBJ2-7
V gene: TRBV19
CDR3 protein: CASTTPGPDGAEQYF
CDR3 DNA: TGTGCCAGTACTACTCCGGGGCCTGATGGGGCTGAGCAGTACTTC

D gene: NA
clone size: NA
J gene: TRBJ2-7
V gene: TRBV7-9
CDR3 protein: CASSLDSFYEQYF
CDR3 DNA: TGTGCCAGCAGCTTAGACTCCTTTTACGAGCAGTACTTC

D gene: NA
clone size: NA
J gene: TRBJ2-6
V gene: TRBV7-9
CDR3 protein: CASSLPPSGANVLTF
CDR3 DNA: TGTGCCAGCAGCTTACCCCCCTCTGGGGCCAACGTCCTGACTTTC

D gene: TRBD2
clone size: NA
J gene: TRBJ2-1
V gene: TRBV5-1
CDR3 protein: CASSTSGTDYYNEQFF
CDR3 DNA: TGCGCCAGCAGCACTAGCGGGACGGACTACTACAATGAGCAGTTCTTC

D gene: NA
clone size: NA
J gene: TRBJ2-5
V gene: TRBV15
CDR3 protein: CATADADQETQYF
CDR3 DNA: TGTGCCACCGCGGATGCGGACCAAGAGACCCAGTACTTC

D gene: NA
clone size: NA
J gene: TRBJ1-2
V gene: TRBV27
CDR3 protein: CASSLSAVYGYTF
CDR3 DNA: TGTGCCAGCAGTTTATCGGCAGTTTATGGCTACACCTTC

D gene: TRBD2
clone size: NA
J gene: TRBJ2-1
V gene: TRBV27
CDR3 protein: CASSFPSGSIYNEQFF
CDR3 DNA: TGTGCCAGCAGTTTTCCTAGCGGGAGTATATACAATGAGCAGTTCTTC

D gene: NA
clone size: few
J gene: TRBJ2-2
V gene: TRBV6-1
CDR3 protein: CASSPGRAGELFF
CDR3 DNA: TGTGCCAGCAGTCCCGGCCGGGCCGGGGAGCTGTTTTTT

D gene: NA
clone size: NA
J gene: TRBJ1-1
V gene: TRBV30
CDR3 protein: CAWSVAENTEAFF
CDR3 DNA: TGTGCCTGGAGTGTCGCTGAGAACACTGAAGCTTTCTTT

D gene: TRBD2
clone size: NA
J gene: TRBJ2-5
V gene: TRBV29-1
CDR3 protein: CSVAERLAGGQETQYF
CDR3 DNA: TGCAGCGTTGCAGAACGACTAGCGGGGGGACAAGAGACCCAGTACTTC

D gene: NA
clone size: NA
J gene: TRBJ2-5
V gene: TRBV7-2
CDR3 protein: CASSLPPGRETQYF
CDR3 DNA: TGTGCCAGCAGCCTCCCGCCGGGCCGTGAGACCCAGTACTTC

D gene: TRBD1
clone size: once
J gene: TRBJ1-4
V gene: TRBV27
CDR3 protein: CASSLDRLSEKLFF
CDR3 DNA: TGTGCCAGCAGTTTGGACAGGTTGAGCGAAAAACTGTTTTTT

D gene: TRBD2
clone size: NA
J gene: TRBJ2-7
V gene: TRBV20-1
CDR3 protein: CSARKAGAPLYEQYF
CDR3 DNA: TGCAGTGCTAGAAAAGCGGGAGCCCCGCTCTACGAGCAGTACTTC

D gene: NA
clone size: NA
J gene: TRBJ2-5
V gene: TRBV29-1
CDR3 protein: CSVEEGPAQYF
CDR3 DNA: TGCAGCGTTGAAGAGGGCCCGGCCCAGTACTTC

D gene: NA
clone size: NA
J gene: TRBJ2-5
V gene: TRBV25-1
CDR3 protein: CASIGGTQYF
CDR3 DNA: TGTGCCAGCATTGGGGGGACCCAGTACTTC

D gene: NA
clone size: few
J gene: TRBJ2-7
V gene: TRBV28
CDR3 protein: CASSFSWEQYF
CDR3 DNA: TGTGCCAGCAGTTTTTCTTGGGAGCAGTACTTC

D gene: TRBD1
clone size: once
J gene: TRBJ1-1
V gene: TRBV7-9
CDR3 protein: CASSGQGPNTEAFF
CDR3 DNA: TGTGCCAGCAGCGGACAGGGTCCGAACACTGAAGCTTTCTTT

D gene: NA
clone size: NA
J gene: TRBJ2-1
V gene: TRBV28
CDR3 protein: CASSDLQGNNEQFF
CDR3 DNA: TGTGCCAGCAGTGATCTACAGGGAAACAATGAGCAGTTCTTC

D gene: NA
clone size: NA
J gene: TRBJ2-7
V gene: TRBV9
CDR3 protein: CASSPRVSTYEQYF
CDR3 DNA: TGTGCCAGCAGCCCCAGGGTTAGCACCTACGAGCAGTACTTC

D gene: NA
clone size: few
J gene: TRBJ1-1
V gene: TRBV6-1
CDR3 protein: CASSEAAGYSEAFF
CDR3 DNA: TGTGCCAGCAGTGAAGCGGCAGGGTATAGTGAAGCTTTCTTT

D gene: NA
clone size: NA
J gene: TRBJ2-7
V gene: TRBV7-9
CDR3 protein: CVSSRPAGSSYEQYF
CDR3 DNA: TGTGTCAGCAGCCGCCCGGCGGGATCCTCCTACGAGCAGTACTTC

D gene: TRBD2
clone size: once
J gene: TRBJ2-7
V gene: TRBV27
CDR3 protein: CASSVSAGVEVYEQYF
CDR3 DNA: TGTGCCAGCAGTGTTTCAGCGGGAGTGGAGGTCTACGAGCAGTACTTC

D gene: TRBD1
clone size: NA
J gene: TRBJ1-5
V gene: TRBV6-1
CDR3 protein: CASGEIGTDHSNQPQHF
CDR3 DNA: TGTGCCAGCGGAGAAATAGGGACAGACCATAGCAATCAGCCCCAGCATTTT

D gene: NA
clone size: NA
J gene: TRBJ2-2
V gene: TRBV19
CDR3 protein: CAASTGTTNTGELFF
CDR3 DNA: TGTGCCGCCTCGACCGGGACAACGAACACCGGGGAGCTGTTTTTT

D gene: NA
clone size: once
J gene: TRBJ2-1
V gene: TRBV28
CDR3 protein: CASSLVSVDEQFF
CDR3 DNA: TGTGCCAGCAGTTTGGTCAGCGTCGATGAGCAGTTCTTC

D gene: TRBD1
clone size: NA
J gene: TRBJ2-7
V gene: TRBV4-1
CDR3 protein: CASSPGTENYEQYF
CDR3 DNA: TGCGCCAGCAGTCCCGGGACAGAAAATTACGAGCAGTACTTC

D gene: NA
clone size: NA
J gene: TRBJ1-2
V gene: TRBV7-9
CDR3 protein: CASSFRDIYGYTF
CDR3 DNA: TGTGCCAGCAGCTTCCGGGACATCTATGGCTACACCTTC

D gene: TRBD2
clone size: NA
J gene: TRBJ2-1
V gene: TRBV9
CDR3 protein: CASSVGLAGIYEQFF
CDR3 DNA: TGTGCCAGCAGCGTAGGACTAGCGGGAATTTATGAGCAGTTCTTC

D gene: NA
clone size: NA
J gene: TRBJ2-1
V gene: TRBV6-1
CDR3 protein: CASSGLGALSSYNEQFF
CDR3 DNA: TGTGCCAGCAGCGGCCTGGGGGCGCTGAGCTCCTACAATGAGCAGTTCTTC

D gene: NA
clone size: once
J gene: TRBJ1-4
V gene: TRBV19
CDR3 protein: CASSIDLESNEKLFF
CDR3 DNA: TGTGCCAGTAGTATAGATTTAGAGTCAAATGAAAAACTGTTTTTT

D gene: TRBD2
clone size: few
J gene: TRBJ2-7
V gene: TRBV7-9
CDR3 protein: CASSSGLVIYEQYF
CDR3 DNA: TGTGCCAGCAGCTCGGGACTAGTTATCTACGAGCAGTACTTC

D gene: TRBD1
clone size: NA
J gene: TRBJ2-7
V gene: TRBV20-1
CDR3 protein: CSASNRGTYEQYF
CDR3 DNA: TGCAGTGCTAGTAACAGGGGAACCTACGAGCAGTACTTC

D gene: NA
clone size: NA
J gene: TRBJ2-3
V gene: TRBV5-1
CDR3 protein: CASSLEIADLRTDTQYF
CDR3 DNA: TGCGCCAGCAGCTTGGAGATAGCGGACTTACGCACAGATACGCAGTATTTT

D gene: NA
clone size: NA
J gene: TRBJ2-1
V gene: TRBV5-4
CDR3 protein: CASSSGTGYGEQFF
CDR3 DNA: TGTGCCAGCAGCTCCGGGACGGGTTATGGGGAGCAGTTCTTC

D gene: NA
clone size: NA
J gene: TRBJ2-1
V gene: TRBV27
CDR3 protein: CASSYGTALYNEQFF
CDR3 DNA: TGTGCCAGCAGTTACGGGACTGCACTTTACAATGAGCAGTTCTTC

D gene: TRBD2
clone size: NA
J gene: TRBJ2-1
V gene: TRBV5-1
CDR3 protein: CASSTSGRGFYNEQFF
CDR3 DNA: TGCGCCAGCAGCACTAGCGGGAGGGGATTCTACAATGAGCAGTTCTTC

D gene: TRBD2
clone size: NA
J gene: TRBJ2-5
V gene: TRBV9
CDR3 protein: CASSVDDLVAGLETQYF
CDR3 DNA: TGTGCCAGCAGCGTAGACGACCTTGTAGCGGGACTAGAGACCCAGTACTTC

D gene: TRBD2
clone size: NA
J gene: TRBJ2-1
V gene: TRBV27
CDR3 protein: CASRRSGRFNEQFF
CDR3 DNA: TGTGCCAGCAGGAGGAGCGGGAGGTTCAATGAGCAGTTCTTC

D gene: NA
clone size: NA
J gene: TRBJ1-2
V gene: TRBV29-1
CDR3 protein: CSGSFGGAYHGYTF
CDR3 DNA: TGCAGCGGGAGCTTCGGGGGCGCTTACCATGGCTACACCTTC

D gene: TRBD2
clone size: NA
J gene: TRBJ2-1
V gene: TRBV29-1
CDR3 protein: CSIIVGGPWNEQFF
CDR3 DNA: TGCAGCATTATCGTGGGAGGGCCCTGGAATGAGCAGTTCTTC

D gene: NA
clone size: NA
J gene: TRBJ2-1
V gene: TRBV11-2
CDR3 protein: CASSLKFEQFF
CDR3 DNA: TGTGCCAGCAGCTTAAAGTTTGAGCAGTTCTTC

D gene: TRBD2
clone size: NA
J gene: TRBJ2-1
V gene: TRBV2
CDR3 protein: CASRVAGEGYNEQFF
CDR3 DNA: TGTGCCAGCAGGGTAGCGGGAGAAGGCTACAATGAGCAGTTCTTC

D gene: TRBD1
clone size: NA
J gene: TRBJ2-2
V gene: TRBV7-9
CDR3 protein: CATYGVEGDRGHGELFF
CDR3 DNA: TGTGCCACCTACGGAGTGGAGGGGGACAGGGGCCACGGGGAGCTGTTTTTT

D gene: TRBD2
clone size: NA
J gene: TRBJ2-7
V gene: TRBV30
CDR3 protein: CAWSPREGYEQYF
CDR3 DNA: TGTGCCTGGAGTCCCCGGGAGGGGTACGAGCAGTACTTC

D gene: NA
clone size: NA
J gene: TRBJ1-2
V gene: TRBV9
CDR3 protein: CASTDSGSGYTF
CDR3 DNA: TGTGCCAGCACCGACTCGGGGAGTGGCTACACCTTC